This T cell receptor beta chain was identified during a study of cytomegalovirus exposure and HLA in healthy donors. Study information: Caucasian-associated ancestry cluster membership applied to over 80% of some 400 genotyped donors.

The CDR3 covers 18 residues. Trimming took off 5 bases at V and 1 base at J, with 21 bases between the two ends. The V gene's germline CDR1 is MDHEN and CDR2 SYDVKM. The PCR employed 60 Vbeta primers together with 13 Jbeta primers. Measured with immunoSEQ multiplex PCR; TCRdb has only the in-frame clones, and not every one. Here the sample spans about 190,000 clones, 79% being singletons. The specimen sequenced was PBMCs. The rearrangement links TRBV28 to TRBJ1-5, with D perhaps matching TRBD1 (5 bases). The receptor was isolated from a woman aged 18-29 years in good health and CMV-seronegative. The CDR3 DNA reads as TGTGCCAGCAGTCCTCCCGGCAGGGTGAAAAGGAGCAATCAGCCCCAGCATTTT. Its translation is CASSPPGRVKRSNQPQHF.